The present entry profiles one TCR beta chain with its context. Antigen unknown. Method: immunoSEQ multiplex PCR; TCRdb's copy keeps in-frame clones and lacks some. The sample carries over 10,000 clones, 81% recorded once. In germline, CDR1 is SGHRS, CDR2 YFSETQ. V was pared by 4 bases and J by 3 bases, with 16 bases between. CDR3 length: 15 residues. This specimen belongs to a study of STAT3 mutations in large granular lymphocyte leukemia. Study conclusions and caveats: Some patients had dominant TCR clones larger than their STAT3 mutant burden. In about 30% of the 18 patients, new TCR clonotypes emerged after therapy. Every T-LGLL patient had at least one immunodominant TCRbeta clonotype.

The receptor's source is a man in his sixties with T-cell large granular lymphocyte leukemia. Some clones in this sample may be carry-over from other donors' samples. Sequenced material: peripheral blood mononuclear cells. The chain employs TRBV5-1 and TRBJ1-1; TRBD1 is a possible D gene (5 bases). This CDR3 reads CASSPQGILDTEAFF. CDR3 nucleotides: TGCGCCAGCAGCCCTCAGGGTATCCTCGACACTGAAGCTTTCTTT.